Listed below are T cell receptor beta chains from one sample, sequenced in a study of shared clonotypes between healthy human individuals. Repertoires were generated with immunoSEQ multiplex PCR, while TCRdb's copy carries only in-frame clones and drops some. The sample lists hundreds of thousands of clones, about 80% occurring once. The sequencing sample was made of PBMCs. The receptors derive from a woman in her thirties or forties in good health. Some clones in this sample may be carry-over from other donors' samples. Each CDR3 is given without its conserved first and last residue. Each record gives: J gene, V gene, CDR3 protein.

TRBJ1-6 TRBV9 ASSDQGRNNSPLH
TRBJ2-2 TRBV5-1 ASSFAPGGTGELF
TRBJ1-3 TRBV6-1 ASSESPIGNTIY
TRBJ1-3 TRBV27 ASSLRGSGNTIY
TRBJ1-5 TRBV30 AWSGGSRGGLQPQH
TRBJ2-1 TRBV2 ARDVSGSPYNEQF
TRBJ2-7 TRBV5-4 ASSWDQTYEQY
TRBJ2-1 TRBV27 ASSFSWINEQF
TRBJ2-5 TRBV7-9 ASSLASGTQETQY
TRBJ2-7 TRBV5-1 ASRSAGTEAYEQY
TRBJ1-2 TRBV6-1 ASRTGQASDGYT
TRBJ2-7 TRBV25-1 ASSVTRSSYEQY
TRBJ1-1 TRBV6-4 ASSAELNTEAF
TRBJ2-1 TRBV6-4 ASSEAAYNEQF
TRBJ2-7 TRBV2 ASHWIFERGTGTTTHEQY
TRBJ2-1 TRBV9 ASSHTSQNNEQF
TRBJ2-3 TRBV6-4 ASSESAGPDTQY
TRBJ2-5 TRBV7-3 ASSLGTIQETQY
TRBJ2-1 TRBV7-9 ASSLTEVGGGFYNEQF